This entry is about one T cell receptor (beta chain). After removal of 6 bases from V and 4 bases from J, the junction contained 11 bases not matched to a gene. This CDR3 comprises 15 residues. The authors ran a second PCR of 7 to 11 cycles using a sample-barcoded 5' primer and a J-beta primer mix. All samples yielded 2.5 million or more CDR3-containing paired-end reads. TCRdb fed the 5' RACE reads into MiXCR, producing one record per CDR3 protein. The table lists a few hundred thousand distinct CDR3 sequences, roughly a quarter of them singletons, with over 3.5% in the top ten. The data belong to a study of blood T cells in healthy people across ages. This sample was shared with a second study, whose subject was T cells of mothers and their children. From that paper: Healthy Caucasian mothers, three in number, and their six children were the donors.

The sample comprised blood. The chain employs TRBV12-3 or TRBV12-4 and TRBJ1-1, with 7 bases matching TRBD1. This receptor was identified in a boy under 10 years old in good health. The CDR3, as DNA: TGTGCCAGCAGGCCGACGACAGGGTTCGGCACTGAAGCTTTCTTT. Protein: CASRPTTGFGTEAFF.